This passage covers 12 T cell receptor beta chains from one sample sequenced in a study of graft-versus-host responses after intestinal transplantation. Libraries were prepared by immunoSEQ multiplex PCR; TCRdb keeps only in-frame clonotypes and omits some of them. The table records some 40,000 clones, about 90% of them present only once. Specimen: PBMCs, collected 300 to 320 days after intestinal transplant. The receptors derive from a human patient who received an intestinal transplant, so some T cells may come from the graft donor.

This sequence joins TRBV5-1 and TRBJ2-1, with D perhaps TRBD2 (6 bases). CDR3 length: 20 residues. In germline, CDR1 is SGHRS, CDR2 YFSETQ. V shed 1 base and J shed 8 bases, with 31 bases lying between them. The CDR3 sequence: CASSLLWDGPFSGPPDEQFF. CDR3 in DNA: TGCGCCAGCAGCTTGTTGTGGGACGGCCCTTTCAGCGGGCCGCCGGATGAGCAGTTCTTC.

The chain has TRBV5-4 and TRBJ2-2, with 7 bases that match TRBD1. Germline V gene lookup returns CDR1 SGHNT and CDR2 YYREEE (reference sequence). The J segment lost 1 base and the V segment lost 1 base, leaving 4 bases of the junction unmatched. The CDR3 contains 16 residues. DNA for the CDR3: TGTGCCAGCAGCTTGTACGGGACAGTGAACACCGGGGAGCTGTTTTTT. Translating it yields CASSLYGTVNTGELFF.

The J gene is TRBJ2-7, the V gene TRBV10-2; TRBD1 is a possible D gene (5 bases). The CDR3 contains 15 residues. From germline, CDR1 is WSHSY and CDR2 SAAADI. V lost 3 bases, J lost 2 bases, and 14 bases lay in between. DNA of the CDR3: TGCGCCAGCAGTGATGTCCGACAGAAGCCCTACGAGCAGTACTTC. Encoded protein: CASSDVRQKPYEQYF.

The chain joins TRBV9 to TRBJ1-2, with D maybe TRBD1 (5 bases). Germline V gene data show CDR1 as SGDLS and CDR2 as YYNGEE. This CDR3 contains 14 residues. Trimming stripped 4 bases from V and 8 bases from J, with 18 bases between. The CDR3 region is CASSLGASEYGYTF. CDR3 nucleotide sequence: TGTGCCAGCAGCCTCGGGGCCTCGGAGTACGGCTACACCTTC.

The chain carries TRBV28 and TRBJ1-6; D gene ambiguous. The CDR3 runs 14 residues. CDR1 and CDR2 from the germline V gene are MDHEN and SYDVKM. V gave up 6 bases and J gave up 7 bases, with 13 bases separating them. The CDR3 here is CASRPRVFNSPLHF. The CDR3 DNA reads TGTGCCAGCAGACCGAGGGTCTTCAATTCACCCCTCCACTTT.

CDR3 DNA: TGTGCCAGCAGCCCTCGGGGGGCTAGCGCCTACGAGCAGTACTTC. Translating it yields CASSPRGASAYEQYF. The chain has TRBV9 and TRBJ2-7; D is perhaps TRBD2 (7 bases). V was cut by 4 bases and J by 2 bases, with 16 bases left in between. The length of the CDR3 is 15 residues. Germline loops: CDR1 SGDLS, CDR2 YYNGEE.

The V gene is TRBV7-9, the J gene TRBJ1-5; 10 nucleotides agree with TRBD1. The CDR3 totals 16 residues. The germline gives CDR1 SEHNR, CDR2 FQNEAQ (reference sequence). With V trimmed by 4 bases and J by 3 bases, 6 bases remained unmatched. DNA for the CDR3: TGTGCCAGCAGCTCAGGGACAGGGGCCACCAATCAGCCCCAGCATTTT. Its protein is CASSSGTGATNQPQHF.

This chain links TRBV5-4 with TRBJ2-5, with D unclear. CDR3 size: 13 residues. Germline V gives CDR1 SGHNT, CDR2 YYREEE (reference sequence). Deletions cut 2 bases from V and 5 bases from J, with 10 bases between. CDR3 loop: CASSLGRWETQYF. The CDR3 nucleotides read TGTGCCAGCAGCTTAGGTCGGTGGGAGACCCAGTACTTC.

V is TRBV30 and J is TRBJ1-4, with D hard to call. V lost 3 bases and J lost 7, with 9 bases in between. Per the germline V gene, CDR1 is GTSNPN and CDR2 is SVGIG (reference sequence). There are 12 residues in the CDR3. CDR3 bases: TGTGCCTGGAGGGTTGCCGGTGAAAAACTGTTTTTT. It yields the protein CAWRVAGEKLFF.

This chain uses TRBV12-5 with TRBJ2-7, with TRBD2 matching 8 bases. The V and J ends lost 1 base and 0 bases, in that order; junction bases with no gene match: 8. CDR1 and CDR2 (germline): LGHNT, FRNRAP. The length of the CDR3 is 17 residues. The chain's CDR3 is CASGLGSAGGTSYEQYF. CDR3 nucleotides: TGTGCTAGTGGTTTGGGATCCGCGGGGGGCACCTCCTACGAGCAGTACTTC.

The V gene is TRBV30, the J gene TRBJ2-7, with no clear D. Per the germline V gene, CDR1 is GTSNPN and CDR2 is SVGIG (reference sequence). This CDR3 is 13 amino acids long. The CDR3 is CASNGRLSYEQYF. In DNA form, the CDR3 reads TGTGCTTCGAACGGACGTCTCTCCTACGAGCAGTACTTC.

The gene calls are TRBV5-4 and TRBJ2-7; no clear D. The CDR3 is 13 amino acids. Trimming took off 1 base at V and 4 bases at J, with 9 bases between the two ends. CDR1 SGHNT and CDR2 YYREEE come from the germline V gene (reference sequence). Written as DNA, the CDR3 is TGTGCCAGCAGCTTGTGGAGTAATTACGAGCAGTACTTC. It translates to CASSLWSNYEQYF.